In terms of frequency, the clone carrying this TCR beta chain is large. The antigen is unknown. Tens of thousands of genome equivalents of blood DNA were amplified for TRB. These data come from a study of T cell clusters in autoimmune cytopenias. CDR1 and CDR2 (germline): MNHEY, SMNVEV (reference sequence). This CDR3 is 12 amino acids long. One tube held mixed TRB-A and TRB-B primer pools for touch-down PCR. From its re-call of the multiplex PCR reads, TCRdb lists each CDR3 protein once, without DNA. Across under 3,500 distinct CDR3 sequences, the top ten clones capture over 30% of the sample. Overall study results and limits: Active autoimmune hepatitis patients had almost three-fold fewer exclusive TRB clusters than healthy donors. Physiological T cell clusters of healthy donors were apparently absent in primary autoimmune cytopenia patients. No experiment has yet validated the function of the T cell clusters defined in silico.

The chain couples TRBV27 to TRBJ2-1. Sequencing was done on a sample of peripheral blood. This TCR was recovered from a human donor with an autoimmune cytopenia, with autoimmune hepatitis or in good health (not recorded which). CDR3 loop: CASSVLGNEQFF.